A selection of T cell receptor beta chains follows, all from one sample in a study of blood T cell repertoires in COVID-19. The data were produced by immunoSEQ multiplex PCR, yet TCRdb's version contains in-frame clones alone and is incomplete. Among approximately 130,000 clones listed, 83% were seen once. Sample: PBMCs or T cells enriched from blood (not recorded which). The receptors shown here come from a young man who had recovered from COVID-19. CDR3s include the opening cysteine and the closing phenylalanine or tryptophan. Each record gives: CDR3 protein, J gene, V gene.

cdr3_aa: CASSGQVCSSTGELFF; j_call: TRBJ2-2; v_call: TRBV6-4
cdr3_aa: CASGGFSGRENTYEQYF; j_call: TRBJ2-7; v_call: TRBV2
cdr3_aa: CASSRTVFSQQFF; j_call: TRBJ2-1; v_call: TRBV4-1
cdr3_aa: CASSWDSNTGELFF; j_call: TRBJ2-2; v_call: TRBV9
cdr3_aa: CASSLTSGTHNEQFF; j_call: TRBJ2-1; v_call: TRBV5-1
cdr3_aa: CAWSGQVSSYEQYF; j_call: TRBJ2-7; v_call: TRBV30
cdr3_aa: CASSITGQGNSPLHF; j_call: TRBJ1-6; v_call: TRBV19
cdr3_aa: CAISESTGQGYEQYF; j_call: TRBJ2-7; v_call: TRBV10-3
cdr3_aa: CASSQVGRVGETQYF; j_call: TRBJ2-5; v_call: TRBV4-1
cdr3_aa: CASSLADRAGEGEQYF; j_call: TRBJ2-7; v_call: TRBV5-1
cdr3_aa: CASSTIPRQTGELFF; j_call: TRBJ2-2; v_call: TRBV7-9
cdr3_aa: CASSQGQGGSPLHF; j_call: TRBJ1-6; v_call: TRBV3-1/TRBV3-2
cdr3_aa: CASSEGQGAFGYTF; j_call: TRBJ1-2; v_call: TRBV5-4
cdr3_aa: CASSSRTGHYGYTF; j_call: TRBJ1-2; v_call: TRBV27
cdr3_aa: CASSFGLIYNEQFF; j_call: TRBJ2-1; v_call: TRBV5-1
cdr3_aa: CASSFSVDEQFF; j_call: TRBJ2-1; v_call: TRBV27
cdr3_aa: CASSQDRTHGTGELFF; j_call: TRBJ2-2; v_call: TRBV3-1/TRBV3-2
cdr3_aa: CASSDGLSNQPQHF; j_call: TRBJ1-5; v_call: TRBV2
cdr3_aa: CASSKAQGAHEQYF; j_call: TRBJ2-7; v_call: TRBV9
cdr3_aa: CASRKTSNTGELFF; j_call: TRBJ2-2; v_call: TRBV25-1
cdr3_aa: CASSPDQGYEQYF; j_call: TRBJ2-7; v_call: TRBV9
cdr3_aa: CASSPGGTGYTF; j_call: TRBJ1-2; v_call: TRBV11-2
cdr3_aa: CASSLGTGSQPQHF; j_call: TRBJ1-5; v_call: TRBV27
cdr3_aa: CASSLSDTDTQYF; j_call: TRBJ2-3; v_call: TRBV12-3/TRBV12-4
cdr3_aa: CASSSRASKNTEAFF; j_call: TRBJ1-1; v_call: TRBV6-5
cdr3_aa: CASSLPEREYNEQFF; j_call: TRBJ2-1; v_call: TRBV5-1
cdr3_aa: CASSQLPGQGIYGYTF; j_call: TRBJ1-2; v_call: TRBV18
cdr3_aa: CASSFQGDNYGYTF; j_call: TRBJ1-2; v_call: TRBV3-1/TRBV3-2
cdr3_aa: CASSQEARGLYNEQFF; j_call: TRBJ2-1; v_call: TRBV4-2
cdr3_aa: CASSQGTWADTQYF; j_call: TRBJ2-3; v_call: TRBV3-1/TRBV3-2
cdr3_aa: CAATPGQGRPYEQYF; j_call: TRBJ2-7; v_call: TRBV10-3
cdr3_aa: CASSIVRGLALTGELFF; j_call: TRBJ2-2; v_call: TRBV19
cdr3_aa: CASTYGQGASLSF; j_call: TRBJ1-1; v_call: TRBV27
cdr3_aa: CASSQAGGIGLSEQFF; j_call: TRBJ2-1; v_call: TRBV3-1/TRBV3-2
cdr3_aa: CASSSDRVGNEQFF; j_call: TRBJ2-1; v_call: TRBV7-3
cdr3_aa: CASSTGGTSEQFF; j_call: TRBJ2-1; v_call: TRBV19
cdr3_aa: CASSPGQGGTEAFF; j_call: TRBJ1-1; v_call: TRBV3-1/TRBV3-2
cdr3_aa: CASSEEEGGNTEAFF; j_call: TRBJ1-1; v_call: TRBV6-1
cdr3_aa: CASSQGEGEYEKLFF; j_call: TRBJ1-4; v_call: TRBV9
cdr3_aa: CATSDSGLAGGSNTGELFF; j_call: TRBJ2-2; v_call: TRBV24-1
cdr3_aa: CASSASGRSLYGYTF; j_call: TRBJ1-2; v_call: TRBV5-8
cdr3_aa: CASRLAPRTDTQYF; j_call: TRBJ2-3; v_call: TRBV2
cdr3_aa: CASSSGSSSYNEQFF; j_call: TRBJ2-1; v_call: TRBV9
cdr3_aa: CASSISAGGQDTQYF; j_call: TRBJ2-3; v_call: TRBV19